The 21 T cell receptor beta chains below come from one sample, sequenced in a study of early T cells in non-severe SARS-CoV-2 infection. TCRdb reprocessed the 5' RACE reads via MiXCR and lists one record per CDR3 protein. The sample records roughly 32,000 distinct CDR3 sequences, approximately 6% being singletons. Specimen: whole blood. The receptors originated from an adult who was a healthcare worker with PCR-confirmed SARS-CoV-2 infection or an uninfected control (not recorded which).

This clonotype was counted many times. This chain's CDR3 is CASSLGIGVPYGYTF. CDR3 bases: TGTGCCAGCAGCTTAGGGATTGGAGTTCCATATGGCTACACCTTC. The chain joins TRBV11-2 to TRBJ1-2; D is undetermined. V was trimmed by 1 base and J by 5 bases, leaving 14 bases between them. CDR3 size: 15 residues. The germline V gene encodes CDR1 SGHAT and CDR2 FQNNGV.

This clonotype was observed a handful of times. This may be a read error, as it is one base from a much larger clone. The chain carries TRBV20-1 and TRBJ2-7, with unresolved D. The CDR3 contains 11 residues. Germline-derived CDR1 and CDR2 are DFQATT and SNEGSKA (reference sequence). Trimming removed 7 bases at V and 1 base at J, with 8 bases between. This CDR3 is CSVIKSYEQYF. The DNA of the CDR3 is TGCAGTGTTATAAAGTCCTACGAGCAGTACTTC.

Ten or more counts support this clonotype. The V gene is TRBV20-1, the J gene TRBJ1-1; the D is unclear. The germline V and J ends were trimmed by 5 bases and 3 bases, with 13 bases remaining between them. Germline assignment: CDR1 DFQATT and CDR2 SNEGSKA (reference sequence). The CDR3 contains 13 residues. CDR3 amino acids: CSASPTRDTEAFF. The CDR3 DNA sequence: TGCAGTGCTTCCCCGACGCGGGACACTGAAGCTTTCTTT.

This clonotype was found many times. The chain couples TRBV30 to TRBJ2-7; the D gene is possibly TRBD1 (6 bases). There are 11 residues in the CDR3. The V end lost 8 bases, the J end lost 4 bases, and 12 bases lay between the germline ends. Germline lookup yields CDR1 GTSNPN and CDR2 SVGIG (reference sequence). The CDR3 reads CALGQSYEQYF. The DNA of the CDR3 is TGTGCCCTAGGACAGTCTTACGAGCAGTACTTC.

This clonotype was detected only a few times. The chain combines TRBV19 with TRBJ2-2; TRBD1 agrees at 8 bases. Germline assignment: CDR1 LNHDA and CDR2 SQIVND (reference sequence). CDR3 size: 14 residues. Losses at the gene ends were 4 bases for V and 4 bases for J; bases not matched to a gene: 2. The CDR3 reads CASSTTGGTGELFF. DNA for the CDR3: TGTGCCAGTAGTACAACAGGGGGCACCGGGGAGCTGTTTTTT.

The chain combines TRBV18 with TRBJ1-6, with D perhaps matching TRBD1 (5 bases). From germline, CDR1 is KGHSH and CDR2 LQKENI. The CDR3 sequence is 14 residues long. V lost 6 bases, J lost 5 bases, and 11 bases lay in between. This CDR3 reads CASSPGLDNSPLHF. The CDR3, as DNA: TGTGCCAGCTCCCCGGGACTGGATAATTCACCCCTCCACTTT. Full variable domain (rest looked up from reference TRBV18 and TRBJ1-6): NAGVMQNPRHLVRRRGQEARLRCSPMKGHSHVYWYRQLPEEGLKFMVYLQKENIIDESGMPKERFSAEFPKEGPSILRIQQVVRGDSAAYFCASSPGLDNSPLHFGNGTRLTVT.

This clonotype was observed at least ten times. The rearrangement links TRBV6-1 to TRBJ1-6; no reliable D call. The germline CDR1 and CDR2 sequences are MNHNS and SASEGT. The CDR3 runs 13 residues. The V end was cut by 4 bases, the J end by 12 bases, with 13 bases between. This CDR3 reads CASSGRSELPLHF. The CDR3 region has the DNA TGTGCCAGCAGTGGCCGCTCGGAGTTACCCCTCCACTTT.

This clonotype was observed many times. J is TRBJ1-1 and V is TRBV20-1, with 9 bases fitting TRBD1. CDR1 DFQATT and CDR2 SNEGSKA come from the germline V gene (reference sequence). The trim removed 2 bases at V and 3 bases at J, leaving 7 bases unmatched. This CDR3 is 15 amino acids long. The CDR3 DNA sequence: TGCAGTGCTAGAACAGGGGGCGTCGGGGACACTGAAGCTTTCTTT. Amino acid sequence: CSARTGGVGDTEAFF.

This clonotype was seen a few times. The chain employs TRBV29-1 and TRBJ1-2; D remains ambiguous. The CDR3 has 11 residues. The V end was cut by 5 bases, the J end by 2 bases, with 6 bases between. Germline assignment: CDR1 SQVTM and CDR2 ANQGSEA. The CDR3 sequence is CSVTENYGYTF. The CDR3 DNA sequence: TGCAGCGTTACAGAAAACTATGGCTACACCTTC.

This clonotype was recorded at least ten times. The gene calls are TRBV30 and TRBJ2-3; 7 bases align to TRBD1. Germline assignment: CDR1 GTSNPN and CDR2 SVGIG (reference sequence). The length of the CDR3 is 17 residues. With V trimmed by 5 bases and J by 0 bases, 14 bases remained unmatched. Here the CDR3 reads CAWADRAGRLSTDTQYF. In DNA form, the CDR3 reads TGTGCCTGGGCCGACAGGGCCGGCCGGTTGAGCACAGATACGCAGTATTTT.

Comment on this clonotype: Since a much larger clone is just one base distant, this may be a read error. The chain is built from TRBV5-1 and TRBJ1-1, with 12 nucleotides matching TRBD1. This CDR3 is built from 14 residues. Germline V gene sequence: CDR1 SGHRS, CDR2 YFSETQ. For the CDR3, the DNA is TGCGCCGGCAGTAGGGGACAGGGGGCCACTGAAGCTTTCTTT. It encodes CAGSRGQGATEAFF. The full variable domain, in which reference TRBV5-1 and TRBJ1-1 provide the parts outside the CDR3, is KAGVTQTPRYLIKTRGQQVTLSCSPISGHRSVSWYQQTPGQGLQFLFEYFSETQRNKGNFPGRFSGRQFSNSRSEMNVSTLELGDSALYLCAGSRGQGATEAFFGQGTRLTVV.

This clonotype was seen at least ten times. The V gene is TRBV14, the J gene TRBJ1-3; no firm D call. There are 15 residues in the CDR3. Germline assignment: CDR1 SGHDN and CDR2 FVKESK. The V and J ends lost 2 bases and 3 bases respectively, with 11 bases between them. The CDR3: CASSQYPQYGNTIYF. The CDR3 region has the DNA TGTGCCAGCAGCCAATATCCCCAATATGGAAACACCATATATTTT.

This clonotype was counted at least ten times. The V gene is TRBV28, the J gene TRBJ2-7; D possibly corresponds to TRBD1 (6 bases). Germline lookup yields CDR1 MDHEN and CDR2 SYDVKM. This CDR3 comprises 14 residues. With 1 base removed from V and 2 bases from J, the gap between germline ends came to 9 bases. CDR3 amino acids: CASSLSTGTYEQYF. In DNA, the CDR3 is TGTGCCAGCAGTTTATCAACAGGGACCTACGAGCAGTACTTC.

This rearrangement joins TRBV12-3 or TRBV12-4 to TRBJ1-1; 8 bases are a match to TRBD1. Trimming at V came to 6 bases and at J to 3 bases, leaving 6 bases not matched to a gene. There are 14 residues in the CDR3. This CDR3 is CASSPGGEDTEAFF. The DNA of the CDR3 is TGTGCCAGCAGCCCAGGGGGCGAAGACACTGAAGCTTTCTTT.

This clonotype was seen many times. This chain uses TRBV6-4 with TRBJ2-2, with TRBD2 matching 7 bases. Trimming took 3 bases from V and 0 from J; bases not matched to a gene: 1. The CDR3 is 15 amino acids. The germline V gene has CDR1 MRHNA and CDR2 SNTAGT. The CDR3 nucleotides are TGTGCCAGCAGTGAGGGGGGGGCGAACACCGGGGAGCTGTTTTTT. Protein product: CASSEGGANTGELFF.

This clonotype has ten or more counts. The CDR3 sequence is CASRLREYTEAFF. DNA of the CDR3: TGTGCCAGCAGACTCAGGGAATACACTGAAGCTTTCTTT. The chain combines TRBV7-2 with TRBJ1-1; TRBD1 might be the D (5 bases). Per germline, CDR1 SGHTA and CDR2 FQGNSA. The CDR3 consists of 13 residues. V was pared by 6 bases and J by 3 bases, with 11 bases between.

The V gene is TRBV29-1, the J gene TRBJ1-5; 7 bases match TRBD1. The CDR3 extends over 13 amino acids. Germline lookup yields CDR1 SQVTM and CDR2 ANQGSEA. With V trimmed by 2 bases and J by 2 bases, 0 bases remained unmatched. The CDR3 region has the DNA TGCAGCGTTGAAACAGGGGGCAATCAGCCCCAGCATTTT. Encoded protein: CSVETGGNQPQHF.

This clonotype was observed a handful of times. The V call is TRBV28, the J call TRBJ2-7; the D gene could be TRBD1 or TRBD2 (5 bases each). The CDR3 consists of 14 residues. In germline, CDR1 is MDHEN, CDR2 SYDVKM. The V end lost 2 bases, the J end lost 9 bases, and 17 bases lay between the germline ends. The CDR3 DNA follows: TGTGCCAGCAGTTTAGGGGCCAGGGTGAGCGGGCAGTACTTC. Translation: CASSLGARVSGQYF.

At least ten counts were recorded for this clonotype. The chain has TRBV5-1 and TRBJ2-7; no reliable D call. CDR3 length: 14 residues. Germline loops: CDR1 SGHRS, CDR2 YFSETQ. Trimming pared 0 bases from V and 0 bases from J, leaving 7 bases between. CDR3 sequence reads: CASSLEQNSYEQYF. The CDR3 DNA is TGCGCCAGCAGCTTGGAACAGAACTCCTACGAGCAGTACTTC.

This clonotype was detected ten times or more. CDR3 region: CSAPLLGTGGNYGYTF. The CDR3, as DNA: TGCAGTGCTCCTCTCCTTGGGACAGGGGGAAACTATGGCTACACCTTC. The chain combines TRBV20-1 with TRBJ1-2, with TRBD1 identical over 11 bases. CDR3 length: 16 residues. Germline V gene lookup returns CDR1 DFQATT and CDR2 SNEGSKA (reference sequence). The junction had 10 bases not matched to a gene; V was cut back by 5 bases and J by 2 bases.

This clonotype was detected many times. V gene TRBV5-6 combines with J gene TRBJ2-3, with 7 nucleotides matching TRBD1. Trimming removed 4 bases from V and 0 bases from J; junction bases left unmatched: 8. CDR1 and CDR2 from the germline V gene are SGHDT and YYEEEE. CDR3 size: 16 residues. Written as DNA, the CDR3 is TGTGCCAGCAGCCCGGCGACAGGGTTTAGCACAGATACGCAGTATTTT. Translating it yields CASSPATGFSTDTQYF.